This entry lists 16 T cell receptor beta chains sequenced from one sample in a study of low-dose radiotherapy and immunotherapy resistance in tumors. Specified time point: after trial treatment. Treatment given: LDRT plus nivolumab, ipilimumab, low-dose cyclophosphamide and aspirin (RACIN trial). TRAV and TRBV primers primed cDNA for both TCRalpha and TCRbeta. Both a constant-region primer and a V-primer adapter served to amplify TCRs across 20 PCR cycles. Via MiXCR, TCRdb re-called the reads, giving one row per CDR3 protein. The data contain some 40,000 distinct CDR3 sequences, under 25% of them singletons. The specimen was PBMCs, collected after low-dose radiotherapy plus immunotherapy. The receptors were gathered from a female donor with ovarian cancer.

With respect to this clonotype: A far larger clone is only one base removed, so a read error is likely. The CDR3 carries no conserved terminal phenylalanine or tryptophan, so it likely arises from a read error. The gene calls are TRBV20-1 and TRBJ2-1; 9 bases line up with TRBD1. The CDR3 length is 16 residues. Germline CDR1 DFQATT, CDR2 SNEGSKA (reference sequence). The CDR3 sequence: CSVGQGTLTSYNEQFL. The CDR3 DNA sequence: TGCAGCGTTGGACAGGGGACCCTGACCTCCTACAATGAGCAGTTCTTG.

For this clonotype: A far larger clone is off by one base, so a read error is likely. The chain employs TRBV29-1 and TRBJ2-7; the match to TRBD2 covers 9 bases. Trimming at V came to 2 bases and at J to 7 bases, leaving 15 bases not matched to a gene. CDR3 length: 16 amino acids. The germline CDR1 and CDR2 sequences are SQVTM and ANQGSEA. CDR3 coding DNA: TGCAGCGTTGAATCTAGCGGGACAAGCTCCTACAATGAGCAGTACTTC. Translation: CSVESSGTSSYNEQYF.

The table lists this clonotype with many counts. The chain carries TRBV2 and TRBJ1-1, with a tentative D call TRBD1 (6 bases). The CDR3 length is 14 residues. Germline V gene sequence: CDR1 SNHLY, CDR2 FYNNEI. V was cut by 4 bases and J by 6 bases, with 15 bases left in between. CDR3 DNA: TGTGCCAGCAGTGGTAGAGGGGGAATGGCTGAAGCTTTCTTT. Amino acid sequence: CASSGRGGMAEAFF.

This clonotype has more than one count but fewer than ten. CDR3 coding DNA: TGCGCCAGCAGCTGGCCCGGGGCGCCAGATACGCAGTATTTT. It encodes CASSWPGAPDTQYF. The chain couples TRBV5-1 to TRBJ2-3; possibly TRBD1 or TRBD2 for D (5 bases each). V lost 3 bases, J lost 4 bases, and 12 bases lay in between. CDR1 and CDR2 (germline): SGHRS, YFSETQ. The CDR3 is made up of 14 amino acids.

This clonotype was observed at least ten times. The chain is built from TRBV10-1 and TRBJ2-2; the D is unclear. Deletions cut 6 bases from V and 4 bases from J, with 9 bases between. There are 13 residues in the CDR3. Germline-derived CDR1 and CDR2 are WNHNN and SYGVQD (reference sequence). CDR3 amino acids: CASSRLITGELFF. The CDR3 DNA is TGCGCCAGCAGCCGGCTTATCACCGGGGAGCTGTTTTTT.

This clonotype came up many times. This CDR3 reads CSARDFRQPDTQYF. CDR3 DNA: TGCAGTGCTAGAGATTTTCGACAGCCAGATACGCAGTATTTT. The rearrangement joins TRBV20-1 to TRBJ2-3; tentatively, D is TRBD1 (5 bases). CDR3 length equals 14 residues. V gave up 0 bases and J gave up 4 bases, with 11 bases separating them. In germline, CDR1 is DFQATT, CDR2 SNEGSKA (reference sequence).

Ten or more counts support this clonotype. This chain links TRBV10-3 with TRBJ2-3, with 13 bases lining up with TRBD2. V gave up 5 bases and J gave up 4 bases; unmatched junction bases: 9. This CDR3 is 17 amino acids long. Germline V gene data show CDR1 as ENHRY and CDR2 as SYGVKD. The CDR3: CAISPSGTSGIPDTQYF. CDR3 nucleotides: TGTGCCATCAGTCCTTCCGGGACTAGCGGGATCCCAGATACGCAGTATTTT.

This clonotype was counted ten times or more. The chain has TRBV12-3 or TRBV12-4 and TRBJ2-1; 7 nucleotides match TRBD1. The CDR3 has 13 residues. J lost 7 bases, V lost 5 bases, and 5 bases had no gene match. In DNA form, the CDR3 reads TGTGCCAGCAGTATAAACAGGGGTAATGAGCAGTTCTTC. Translating gives CASSINRGNEQFF.

By frequency in the sample, this clonotype is medium-sized. The CDR3 coding sequence is TGTGCCAGCAGCTCGGGCCCCGCCCTCGGCTACAATGAGCAGTTCTTC. This translates into CASSSGPALGYNEQFF. The chain employs TRBV5-6 and TRBJ2-1; no firm D call. Between the trimmed V and J ends, which lost 3 bases and 3 bases, there was a span of 16 bases. The germline CDR1 and CDR2 sequences are SGHDT and YYEEEE. This CDR3 comprises 16 residues.

This clonotype appeared a few times. The chain carries TRBV20-1 and TRBJ2-3; TRBD2 agrees at 8 bases. The V and J ends lost 3 bases and 5 bases, in that order; junction bases with no gene match: 16. The CDR3 contains 17 residues. Germline loops: CDR1 DFQATT, CDR2 SNEGSKA (reference sequence). In DNA form, the CDR3 reads TGCAGTGCTAGCCCTCTGGGAGCGGGGGCTACCCTAGATACGCAGTATTTT. Amino acid sequence: CSASPLGAGATLDTQYF.

The chain links TRBV6-6 to TRBJ2-7; D is possibly TRBD2 (6 bases). The germline V and J ends were trimmed by 0 bases and 4 bases, with 10 bases remaining between them. This CDR3 is 14 amino acids long. Germline-derived CDR1 and CDR2 are MNHNY and SVGAGI (reference sequence). CDR3 nucleotides: TGTGCCAGCAGTTACTCGCTGGGGACTTACGAGCAGTACTTC. Its translation: CASSYSLGTYEQYF.

This clonotype is labeled medium-sized. The CDR3 reads CASRTGAGNAAQTF. In DNA, the CDR3 is TGTGCCAGCAGAACCGGAGCGGGCAATGCCGCTCAAACCTTC. The chain carries TRBV24-1 and TRBJ1-2; D gene uncertain. Trimming cost V 11 bases and J 14 bases, with 29 bases left between them. The CDR3 runs 14 residues. In germline, CDR1 is KGHDR, CDR2 SFDVKD.

This clonotype has ten or more counts. The chain links TRBV7-9 to TRBJ1-2; TRBD1 matches 7 bases. CDR1 SEHNR and CDR2 FQNEAQ come from the germline V gene (reference sequence). CDR3 length equals 13 residues. The trim removed 4 bases at V and 7 bases at J, leaving 6 bases unmatched. CDR3 in DNA: TGTGCCAGCAGCTCACTCCAGGGGGGTGGCTACACCTTC. Its translation: CASSSLQGGGYTF.

Comment on this clonotype: A far larger clone is off by one base, so a read error is likely. The V and J genes are TRBV6-5 and TRBJ2-4; TRBD1 might be the D (7 bases). The ends were cut back, 7 bases at V and 13 bases at J, with 26 bases in the middle. The CDR3 is made up of 15 amino acids. From germline, CDR1 is MNHEY and CDR2 SVGAGI. CDR3 nucleotide sequence: TGTGCCAGCAAAGGAGGGGGCAGAGAAAGGGGGGAGCAGTACTTC. Translation: CASKGGGRERGEQYF.

Turning to this clonotype: This probably arose from a read error, given a far larger clone one base away. This chain links TRBV9 with TRBJ2-7; perhaps TRBD2 as D (7 bases). With 4 bases removed from V and 7 bases from J, the gap between germline ends came to 21 bases. The CDR3 spans 15 residues. Germline CDR1 SGDLS, CDR2 YYNGEE. CDR3 sequence (DNA): TGTGCCAGCAGCCCAGCTGGCGGGGGCTACAATGAGCAGTACTTC. This translates into CASSPAGGGYNEQYF.

Concerning this clonotype: This likely came from a read error, as a far larger clone is one base away. V is TRBV4-1 and J is TRBJ2-7, with D perhaps TRBD1 (6 bases). There are 14 residues in the CDR3. CDR1 and CDR2 from the germline V gene are MGHRA and YSYEKL. V lost 4 bases and J 2 bases, leaving 12 bases between the germline ends. In DNA, the CDR3 is TGCGCCAGCAGCCCAGTACAGGGACCCTACGAGCAGTACTTC. Residues: CASSPVQGPYEQYF.